The 10 T cell receptor beta chains reported below all come from one sample, sequenced in a study of shared clonotypes between healthy human individuals. Assay used: immunoSEQ multiplex PCR; TCRdb lists only in-frame clones, some missing. The sample contains some 2.1 million clones, approximately 95% of which appear only once. Sequencing used naive CD4+ T cells sorted from blood. This sample's subset: CD45RA+ positively selected. These receptors were obtained from a man aged 18 to 29 in good health.

This rearrangement joins TRBV5-5 to TRBJ1-2; TRBD1 matches at 9 bases. Germline V gene lookup returns CDR1 SGHKS and CDR2 YYEKEE (reference sequence). With 4 bases clipped from V and 5 bases from J, the junction kept 9 bases outside the gene matches. The CDR3 runs 15 residues. The CDR3 loop is CASSPSQGAEYGYTF. DNA for the CDR3: TGTGCCAGCAGCCCTTCACAGGGGGCCGAGTATGGCTACACCTTC.

The gene calls are TRBV7-3 and TRBJ2-1; D unresolved. Per the germline V gene, CDR1 is SGHTA and CDR2 is FQGTGA. V was pared by 5 bases and J by 0 bases, with 14 bases between. CDR3 length: 16 amino acids. The CDR3 DNA reads as TGTGCCAGCAGCCCAATCGACGGAAGCTCCTACAATGAGCAGTTCTTC. This gives the protein CASSPIDGSSYNEQFF.

The chain carries TRBV5-1 and TRBJ2-7, with a weak D call TRBD2 (5 bases). The germline V gene has CDR1 SGHRS and CDR2 YFSETQ. With 4 bases removed from V and 8 bases from J, the gap between germline ends came to 16 bases. This CDR3 is built from 13 residues. The CDR3 loop is CASSEDSPPQQYF. CDR3 DNA sequence: TGCGCCAGCAGCGAGGACTCGCCCCCCCAGCAGTACTTC.

The V gene is TRBV30, the J gene TRBJ2-7; 9 nucleotides align to TRBD1. Germline loops: CDR1 GTSNPN, CDR2 SVGIG (reference sequence). Trimming at V came to 2 bases and at J to 7 bases, leaving 6 bases not matched to a gene. This CDR3 spans 13 amino acids. Written as DNA, the CDR3 is TGTGCCTGGAGTTTGTCGACAGGGGGTGAGCAGTACTTC. Translation gives CAWSLSTGGEQYF.

The rearrangement uses TRBV10-3 and TRBJ2-7, with TRBD2 as a possible D gene (6 bases). The CDR3 has 13 amino acids. V lost 0 bases to trimming and J lost 7 bases, with 10 bases between them. Germline loops: CDR1 ENHRY, CDR2 SYGVKD. The CDR3 loop reads CAISESRGTEQYF. The CDR3 coding sequence is TGTGCCATCAGTGAGTCCCGTGGGACTGAGCAGTACTTC.

This clone was picked up one time. The rearrangement joins TRBV5-1 to TRBJ2-7, with 7 bases aligning to TRBD1. The J segment lost 0 bases and the V segment lost 4 bases, leaving 10 bases of the junction unmatched. The germline V gene encodes CDR1 SGHRS and CDR2 YFSETQ. CDR3 length equals 16 residues. The chain's CDR3 is CASSPRPGQNSYEQYF. CDR3 nucleotide sequence: TGCGCCAGCAGCCCACGCCCGGGACAGAACTCCTACGAGCAGTACTTC.

In DNA form, the CDR3 reads TGTGCCAGTAGTAGCTGGTGGGGGACAGGAACTAACTATGGCTACACCTTC. Translated: CASSSWWGTGTNYGYTF. The gene calls are TRBV19 and TRBJ1-2; TRBD1 matches 8 bases. Germline CDR1 and CDR2: LNHDA and SQIVND (reference sequence). The CDR3 consists of 17 residues. The V segment lost 4 bases and the J segment 0 bases; nucleotides outside the gene matches: 10.

As regards this clone: Other DNA sequences in the sample encode the same CDR3. DNA of the CDR3: TGCGCCAGCAGCTTGGCGAGGGATACGCAGTATTTT. Encoded protein: CASSLARDTQYF. The chain employs TRBV5-1 and TRBJ2-3; D ambiguous. Trimming took off 0 bases at V and 6 bases at J, with 5 bases between the two ends. There are 12 residues in the CDR3. CDR1 and CDR2 (germline): SGHRS, YFSETQ.

This chain connects TRBV5-4 to TRBJ2-5; D remains ambiguous. The V end was cut by 4 bases, the J end by 4 bases, with 14 bases between. The CDR3 sequence is 14 residues long. CDR1 is SGHNT, CDR2 YYREEE, per germline (reference sequence). The CDR3 sequence: CASSIGRLLETQYF. CDR3 DNA sequence: TGTGCCAGCAGCATTGGGCGTCTCCTAGAGACCCAGTACTTC.

The J gene is TRBJ2-3, the V gene TRBV4-3, with TRBD2 identical over 7 bases. V shed 2 bases, J shed 8 bases, and the junction held 7 bases outside the gene matches. Germline-derived CDR1 and CDR2 are LGHNA and YSLEER. This CDR3 contains 14 residues. The CDR3 DNA reads as TGCGCCAGCAGCCAATTAAAATGGGAGGGTACGCAGTATTTT. It specifies CASSQLKWEGTQYF.